The present entry profiles one T cell receptor (beta chain) with its context. This entry belongs to a study of blood T cell repertoires in COVID-19. Study at large: Spain, Italy and the United States supplied samples that represented acute and convalescent COVID-19.

Clinical history reported by participants formed the basis on which cohorts were assigned. Resolution of symptoms, clearance, or two negative PCRs was present in recovered Cohort 3 donors. Only in-frame clones appear in the TCRdb table, and some are missing; sequencing was by immunoSEQ multiplex PCR. This sample yields about 220,000 clones, of which 88% are seen a single time; just over 2.5% belongs to the top ten. After removal of 5 bases from V and 0 bases from J, the junction contained 11 bases not matched to a gene. Germline V lookup: CDR1 SQVTM, CDR2 ANQGSEA. CDR3 length: 16 residues. Sequencing used PBMCs or T cells enriched from blood (not recorded which). The chain is built from TRBV29-1 and TRBJ1-2; 8 bases agree with TRBD1. This TCR derives from a woman aged 25 to 39 who had recovered from COVID-19. CDR3 nucleotide sequence: TGCAGCGTTACCCCCCTGTTGGGACAGGCTAACTATGGCTACACCTTC. It translates to CSVTPLLGQANYGYTF.